A single T cell receptor beta chain is shown here with its context. Sequencing targeted TCR beta in blood CD8+ and CD4+ T cells. TEMRA cells were FACS-enriched, while CD8+ and CD4+ T cells were negatively isolated. The data originate from a study of CD8 T cells in Susac syndrome. cDNA came from about 0.5 to 1 ug RNA primed by random hexamers. Amplification of TCR beta CDR3 was carried out by immunoSEQ multiplex PCR, which covered 54 Vbeta and 13 Jbeta segments. TCRdb fed the immunoSEQ multiplex PCR reads into MiXCR, producing one record per CDR3 protein. The table lists around 140,000 distinct CDR3 sequences, around 94% of them singletons. The TCR was taken from a human donor in good health. The specimen was CD4+ T cells from PBMCs.

The CDR3 DNA follows: TGCAGTGCACCGGGACGGCAAACACAAGAGACCCAGTACTTC. Protein: CSAPGRQTQETQYF. J is TRBJ2-5 and V is TRBV20-1; the D call may be TRBD1 or TRBD2 (5 bases each). The CDR3 runs 14 residues. Trimming removed 6 bases from V and 2 bases from J, with 16 bases in between. CDR1 and CDR2 from the germline V gene are DFQATT and SNEGSKA (reference sequence).